This TCR beta chain derives from a study of neurological immune-mediated disorders. Study-wide findings and caveats: According to phylogenetic grouping, one related-CDR3 cluster, a possible signature, contained the repertoires of 18 of 34 multiple sclerosis patients.

TCRdb itself ran the 5' RACE reads through MiXCR, one entry per CDR3 protein. In the table there are about 82,000 distinct CDR3 sequences, just over 2.5% of which are singletons. Per germline, CDR1 DFQATT and CDR2 SNEGSKA (reference sequence). There are 13 residues in the CDR3. Many counts were recorded for this clonotype. Its antigen remains unidentified. The gene calls are TRBV20-1 and TRBJ1-2; D is perhaps TRBD1 (5 bases). The origin of this receptor is a woman in her 30s with multiple sclerosis. Sequenced sample: PBMCs. The CDR3 DNA sequence: TGCAGCTGCTACTCGAAGGGGTCCTATGGCTACACCTTC. Translated: CSCYSKGSYGYTF.